This T cell receptor beta chain was obtained from a study of shared T cell receptors in the human thymus. Profiling relied on immunoSEQ multiplex PCR, and the TCRdb table lists in-frame clones only, not all of them. Of just under 550,000 clones in the sample, 75% to 80% were seen once. CDR3 length: 14 residues. V was clipped by 4 bases and J by 7 bases, with 17 bases between them. Germline CDR1 reads SGHVS; CDR2 reads FNYEAQ. The same data also contributed to another study, on human thymus T cells. From that study: Healthy Finnish infants undergoing corrective surgery for congenital heart defects were the donors. From resections taken during corrective heart surgery, the thymus tissue was obtained. In thymic and blood repertoires alike, V and J usage looked biased. Related work showed strongly overlapping thymic repertoires across unrelated individuals.

The origin of this receptor is a boy younger than two with a congenital heart defect. Sequenced sample: thymocytes. The rearrangement joins TRBV7-6 to TRBJ2-7; tentatively, D is TRBD1 (6 bases). This CDR3 reads CASSSERGKGEQYF. CDR3 DNA sequence: TGTGCCAGCAGCTCGGAAAGGGGGAAGGGGGAGCAGTACTTC.